These T cell receptor beta chains were read from a single sample in a study of cytomegalovirus exposure and HLA in healthy donors. Libraries were prepared by immunoSEQ multiplex PCR; TCRdb keeps only in-frame clonotypes and omits some of them. The table has approximately 200,000 clones, 75% to 85% seen once. Sequencing was carried out using PBMCs. The receptors originated from a woman in her 50s in good health and CMV-seronegative. Both conserved end residues are part of each CDR3. Each record gives: clone size, J gene, D gene, V gene, CDR3 DNA, CDR3 protein. D genes are given only for firm matches. Clone size, where shown, is once, few, many, or a class for clones that have expanded.

abundance: few
j_gene: TRBJ2-7
d_gene: .
v_gene: TRBV6-5
CDR3nt: TGTGCCAGCAGTAGGGGGGGGGTTTCCTACGAGCAGTACTTC
CDR3aa: CASSRGGVSYEQYF

abundance: .
j_gene: TRBJ1-5
d_gene: TRBD1
v_gene: TRBV18
CDR3nt: TGTGCCAGCTCACCACCCGGGACAGGAAGTAATCAGCCCCAGCATTTT
CDR3aa: CASSPPGTGSNQPQHF

abundance: .
j_gene: TRBJ1-1
d_gene: .
v_gene: TRBV6-5
CDR3nt: TGTGCCAGCAGTTACGGACAGTCTCGGGTGAACACTGAAGCTTTCTTT
CDR3aa: CASSYGQSRVNTEAFF

abundance: .
j_gene: TRBJ2-7
d_gene: .
v_gene: TRBV4-1
CDR3nt: TGCGCCAGCAGCCAAGCCCCAAGCGGCGGACCCTACGAGCAGTACTTC
CDR3aa: CASSQAPSGGPYEQYF

abundance: .
j_gene: TRBJ2-7
d_gene: .
v_gene: TRBV27
CDR3nt: TGTGCCAGCAGTTTTGACGGGAACGAGCAGTACTTC
CDR3aa: CASSFDGNEQYF

abundance: .
j_gene: TRBJ1-4
d_gene: .
v_gene: TRBV11-3
CDR3nt: TGTGCCAGCAGCTTAGATCAAGAACACCGAAATGAAAAACTGTTTTTT
CDR3aa: CASSLDQEHRNEKLFF

abundance: .
j_gene: TRBJ2-1
d_gene: TRBD2
v_gene: TRBV28
CDR3nt: TGTGCCAGCAGCTATCTAGCGGTTAGCTCCTACAATGAGCAGTTCTTC
CDR3aa: CASSYLAVSSYNEQFF

abundance: .
j_gene: TRBJ2-3
d_gene: .
v_gene: TRBV7-9
CDR3nt: TGTGCCAGCAGCGAAACTACTACCCTAATCACAGATACGCAGTATTTT
CDR3aa: CASSETTTLITDTQYF

abundance: .
j_gene: TRBJ2-6
d_gene: .
v_gene: TRBV11-3
CDR3nt: TGTGCCAGCAGTCCTCGCGGCTCCTCTGGGGCCAACGTCCTGACTTTC
CDR3aa: CASSPRGSSGANVLTF

abundance: .
j_gene: TRBJ1-1
d_gene: .
v_gene: TRBV5-1
CDR3nt: TGCGCCAGCAGCCCCGGCTATGGGAGGGGGGGGACTGAAGCTTTCTTT
CDR3aa: CASSPGYGRGGTEAFF

abundance: .
j_gene: TRBJ1-1
d_gene: .
v_gene: TRBV27
CDR3nt: TGTGCCAGCAGCGCGGTCCCGAGGAACACTGAAGCTTTCTTT
CDR3aa: CASSAVPRNTEAFF

abundance: .
j_gene: TRBJ2-1
d_gene: TRBD2
v_gene: TRBV10-1
CDR3nt: TGCGCCAGCAGTGAGTCGGCTAGCGGGAGTACTGAGCAGTTCTTC
CDR3aa: CASSESASGSTEQFF

abundance: .
j_gene: TRBJ2-7
d_gene: TRBD2
v_gene: TRBV5-1
CDR3nt: TGCGCCAGCAGCTTGGCGGGAGGGGGCTCCTACGAGCAGTACTTC
CDR3aa: CASSLAGGGSYEQYF

abundance: .
j_gene: TRBJ2-1
d_gene: TRBD1
v_gene: TRBV5-6
CDR3nt: TGTGCCAGCAGCCCCCTCGCGACAGGGGGTCGGTACAATGAGCAGTTCTTC
CDR3aa: CASSPLATGGRYNEQFF

abundance: .
j_gene: TRBJ2-3
d_gene: TRBD2
v_gene: TRBV27
CDR3nt: TGTGCCAGCAGTTTTTCTCGTCCTTCGGGAGGAGATACGCAGTATTTT
CDR3aa: CASSFSRPSGGDTQYF

abundance: few
j_gene: TRBJ2-3
d_gene: .
v_gene: TRBV5-1
CDR3nt: TGCGCCAGCAGCTTGGGGGCCCTTTCAGATACGCAGTATTTT
CDR3aa: CASSLGALSDTQYF

abundance: .
j_gene: TRBJ2-3
d_gene: TRBD2
v_gene: TRBV13
CDR3nt: TGTGCCAGCAGCTTCCGGACTAGCGGGAGCGCAGATACGCAGTATTTT
CDR3aa: CASSFRTSGSADTQYF

abundance: .
j_gene: TRBJ2-5
d_gene: .
v_gene: TRBV7-2
CDR3nt: TGTGCCAGCAGCTTAGGCGGGGTAGAGGAGACCCAGTACTTC
CDR3aa: CASSLGGVEETQYF

abundance: once
j_gene: TRBJ2-4
d_gene: TRBD1
v_gene: TRBV2
CDR3nt: TGTGCCATCTGGACAGGCAAAAACATTCAGTACTTC
CDR3aa: CAIWTGKNIQYF

abundance: .
j_gene: TRBJ2-1
d_gene: TRBD2
v_gene: TRBV28
CDR3nt: TGTGCCAGCCACCGTGGCGGGGGCTCCTACAATGAGCAGTTCTTC
CDR3aa: CASHRGGGSYNEQFF

abundance: .
j_gene: TRBJ1-2
d_gene: .
v_gene: TRBV10-3
CDR3nt: TGTGCCATCAGTGACCCGGGACTTGGCTATGGCTACACCTTC
CDR3aa: CAISDPGLGYGYTF

abundance: .
j_gene: TRBJ2-7
d_gene: TRBD2
v_gene: TRBV5-1
CDR3nt: TGCGCCAGCAGCTTGGCTAGCGGGAGCTACGAGCAGTACTTC
CDR3aa: CASSLASGSYEQYF

abundance: once
j_gene: TRBJ1-2
d_gene: .
v_gene: TRBV6-5
CDR3nt: TGTGCCAGCAGTAAACAGGGCGGTAGGGGCTATGGCTACACCTTC
CDR3aa: CASSKQGGRGYGYTF

abundance: .
j_gene: TRBJ2-1
d_gene: TRBD2
v_gene: TRBV5-1
CDR3nt: TGCGCCAGCAGCTGGGCGACTAGCGCTTTCCTCAATGAGCAGTTCTTC
CDR3aa: CASSWATSAFLNEQFF

abundance: .
j_gene: TRBJ1-1
d_gene: .
v_gene: TRBV5-6
CDR3nt: TGTGCCAGCAGCTTGGGCCGGACATCAGAAGCTTTCTTT
CDR3aa: CASSLGRTSEAFF

abundance: .
j_gene: TRBJ1-3
d_gene: .
v_gene: TRBV11-1
CDR3nt: TGTGCCAGCAGCTTGTACGGGATCTCTGGAAACACCATATATTTT
CDR3aa: CASSLYGISGNTIYF

abundance: .
j_gene: TRBJ1-5
d_gene: .
v_gene: TRBV28
CDR3nt: TGTGCCAGCCAGGGAAATCAGCCCCAGCATTTT
CDR3aa: CASQGNQPQHF

abundance: few
j_gene: TRBJ1-1
d_gene: TRBD1
v_gene: TRBV29-1
CDR3nt: TGCAGCGTTGCGGGACAGTTGAACACTGAAGCTTTCTTT
CDR3aa: CSVAGQLNTEAFF

abundance: .
j_gene: TRBJ2-1
d_gene: TRBD2
v_gene: TRBV11-1
CDR3nt: TGTGCCAGCAGCCCCCGCGGGGGGGAGTACAATGAGCAGTTCTTC
CDR3aa: CASSPRGGEYNEQFF

abundance: .
j_gene: TRBJ1-1
d_gene: TRBD1
v_gene: TRBV11-2
CDR3nt: TGTGCCAGCAGCGAACAGGGGGCGCGCACTGAAGCTTTCTTT
CDR3aa: CASSEQGARTEAFF

abundance: once
j_gene: TRBJ2-1
d_gene: TRBD2
v_gene: TRBV5-1
CDR3nt: TGCGCCAGCAGCTTGGGGACTAGCGCATTCTACAATGAGCAGTTCTTC
CDR3aa: CASSLGTSAFYNEQFF